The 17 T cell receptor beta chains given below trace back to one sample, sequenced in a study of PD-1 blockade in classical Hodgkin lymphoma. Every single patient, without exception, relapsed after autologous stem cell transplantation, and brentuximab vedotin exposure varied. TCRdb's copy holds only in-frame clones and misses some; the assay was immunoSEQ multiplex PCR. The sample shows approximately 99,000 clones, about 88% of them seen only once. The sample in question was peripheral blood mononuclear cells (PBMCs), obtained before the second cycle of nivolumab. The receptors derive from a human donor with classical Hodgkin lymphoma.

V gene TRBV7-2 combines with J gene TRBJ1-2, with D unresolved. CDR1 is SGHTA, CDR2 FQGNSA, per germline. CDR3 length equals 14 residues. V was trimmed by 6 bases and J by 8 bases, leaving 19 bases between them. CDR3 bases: TGTGCCAGCAGACTATACGTCTCGGAGGGCGGCTACACCTTC. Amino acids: CASRLYVSEGGYTF.

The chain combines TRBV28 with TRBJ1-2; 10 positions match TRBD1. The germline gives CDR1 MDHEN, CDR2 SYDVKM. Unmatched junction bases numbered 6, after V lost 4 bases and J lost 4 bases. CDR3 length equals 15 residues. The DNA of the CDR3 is TGTGCCAGCAGTTGGGACAGGGGTCGAGGCTATGGCTACACCTTC. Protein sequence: CASSWDRGRGYGYTF.

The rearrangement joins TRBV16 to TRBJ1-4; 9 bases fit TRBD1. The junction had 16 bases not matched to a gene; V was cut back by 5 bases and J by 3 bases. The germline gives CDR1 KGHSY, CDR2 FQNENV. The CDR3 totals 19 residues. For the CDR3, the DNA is TGTGCCAGCAGCTCCGGGACAGGGAGATTAAGTTCGCCTAATGAAAAACTGTTTTTT. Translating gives CASSSGTGRLSSPNEKLFF.

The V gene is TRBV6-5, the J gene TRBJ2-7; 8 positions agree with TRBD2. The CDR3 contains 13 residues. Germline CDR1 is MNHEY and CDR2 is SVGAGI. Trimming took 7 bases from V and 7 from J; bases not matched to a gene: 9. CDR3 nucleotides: TGTGCCAGCACCGCTTCGGGAGGGCGGGAGCAGTACTTC. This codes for CASTASGGREQYF.

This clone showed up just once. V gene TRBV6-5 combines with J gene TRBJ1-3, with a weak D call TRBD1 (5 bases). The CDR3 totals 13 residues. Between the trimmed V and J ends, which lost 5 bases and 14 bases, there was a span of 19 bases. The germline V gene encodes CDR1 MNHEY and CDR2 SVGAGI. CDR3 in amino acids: CASSERGEQGVYF. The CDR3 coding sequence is TGTGCCAGCAGTGAACGAGGAGAGCAAGGGGTATATTTT.

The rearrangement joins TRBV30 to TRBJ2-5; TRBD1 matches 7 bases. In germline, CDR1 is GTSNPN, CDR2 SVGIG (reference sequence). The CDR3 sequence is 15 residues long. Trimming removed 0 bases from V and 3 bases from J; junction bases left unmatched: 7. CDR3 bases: TGTGCCTGGAGTGTAAGGACAGGAATTAAAGAGACCCAGTACTTC. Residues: CAWSVRTGIKETQYF.

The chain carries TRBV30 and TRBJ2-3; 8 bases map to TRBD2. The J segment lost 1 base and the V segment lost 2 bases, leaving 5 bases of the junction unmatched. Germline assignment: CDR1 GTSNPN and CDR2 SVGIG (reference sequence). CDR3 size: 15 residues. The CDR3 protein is CAWSLSGSGTDTQYF. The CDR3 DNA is TGTGCCTGGAGTCTCAGCGGGAGTGGCACAGATACGCAGTATTTT.

CDR3 region: CASSLPGLGNQVEQFF. In DNA, the CDR3 is TGTGCCAGCAGCCTTCCGGGACTAGGGAACCAGGTAGAGCAGTTCTTC. The chain is built from TRBV7-6 and TRBJ2-1; 8 bases match TRBD2. Trimming cost V 5 bases and J 10 bases; bases outside gene matches: 16. The CDR3 runs to 16 residues. Germline V lookup: CDR1 SGHVS, CDR2 FNYEAQ.

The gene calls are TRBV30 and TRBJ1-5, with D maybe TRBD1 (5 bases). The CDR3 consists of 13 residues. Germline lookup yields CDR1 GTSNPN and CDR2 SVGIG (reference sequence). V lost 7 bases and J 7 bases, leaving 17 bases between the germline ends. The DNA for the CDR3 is TGTGCCTTTAGGGGAGGGATGGGGCAGCCCCAGCATTTT. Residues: CAFRGGMGQPQHF.

Here the CDR3 DNA reads TGTGCCAGCAGTTCTAGCGGGGCCCGTGGTACGCAGTATTTT. This encodes CASSSSGARGTQYF. V usage is TRBV27 and J usage is TRBJ2-3; 9 bases line up with TRBD2. The CDR3 extends over 14 amino acids. After removal of 4 bases from V and 8 bases from J, the junction contained 7 bases not matched to a gene. CDR1 and CDR2 from the germline V gene are MNHEY and SMNVEV (reference sequence).

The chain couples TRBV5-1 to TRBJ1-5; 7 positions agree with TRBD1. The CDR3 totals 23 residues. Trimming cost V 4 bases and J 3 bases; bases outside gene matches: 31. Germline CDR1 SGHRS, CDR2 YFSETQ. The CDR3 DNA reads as TGCGCCAGCAGCGTGTTGCCCAACCTAAATGTAAACTACGGGACAGAAAACAATCAGCCCCAGCATTTT. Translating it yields CASSVLPNLNVNYGTENNQPQHF.

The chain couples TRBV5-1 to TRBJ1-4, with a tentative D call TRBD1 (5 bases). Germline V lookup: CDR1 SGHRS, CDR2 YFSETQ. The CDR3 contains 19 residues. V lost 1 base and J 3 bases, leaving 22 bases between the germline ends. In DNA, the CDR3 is TGCGCCAGCAGCTTGTCTAGGGGACGGACTCAAGCAGCTAATGAAAAACTGTTTTTT. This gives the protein CASSLSRGRTQAANEKLFF.

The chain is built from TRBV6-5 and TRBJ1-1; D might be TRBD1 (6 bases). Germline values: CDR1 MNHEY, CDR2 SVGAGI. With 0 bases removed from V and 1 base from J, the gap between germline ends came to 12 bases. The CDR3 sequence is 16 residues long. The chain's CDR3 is CASSYSRGSRNTEAFF. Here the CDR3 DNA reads TGTGCCAGCAGTTACTCGAGGGGGTCGAGGAACACTGAAGCTTTCTTT.

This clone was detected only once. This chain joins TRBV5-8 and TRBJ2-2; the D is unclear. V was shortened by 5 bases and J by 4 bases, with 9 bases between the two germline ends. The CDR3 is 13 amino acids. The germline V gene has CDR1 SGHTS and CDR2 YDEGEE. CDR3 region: CASRHLSTGELFF. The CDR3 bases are TGTGCCAGCAGGCACCTTTCCACCGGGGAGCTGTTTTTT.

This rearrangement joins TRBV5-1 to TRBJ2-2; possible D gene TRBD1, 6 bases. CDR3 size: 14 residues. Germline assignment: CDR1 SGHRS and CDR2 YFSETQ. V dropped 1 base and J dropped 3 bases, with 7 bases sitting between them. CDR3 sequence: CASSLNRDTGELFF. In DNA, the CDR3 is TGCGCCAGCAGCTTGAACAGGGACACCGGGGAGCTGTTTTTT.

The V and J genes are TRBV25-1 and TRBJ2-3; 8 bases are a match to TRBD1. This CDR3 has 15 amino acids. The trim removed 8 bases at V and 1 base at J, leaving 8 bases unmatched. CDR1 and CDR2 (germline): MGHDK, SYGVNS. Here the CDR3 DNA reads TGTGCCAGCCGACGACAGGGGCGGGGCACAGATACGCAGTATTTT. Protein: CASRRQGRGTDTQYF.

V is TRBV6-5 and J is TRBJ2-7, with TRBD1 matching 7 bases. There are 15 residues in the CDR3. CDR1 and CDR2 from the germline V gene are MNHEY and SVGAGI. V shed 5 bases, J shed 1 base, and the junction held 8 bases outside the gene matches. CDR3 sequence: CASSGETGRSYEQYF. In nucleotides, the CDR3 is TGTGCCAGCAGTGGCGAGACAGGGCGATCCTACGAGCAGTACTTC.